The rows below give T cell receptor beta chains drawn from one sample of a study of shared clonotypes between healthy human individuals. Profiled with immunoSEQ multiplex PCR; TCRdb holds only in-frame clones, not every one. The sample has around 2,100,000 clones; roughly 94% are singletons. Sequencing used naive CD8+ T cells sorted from blood. Source of these receptors: a young man in good health. Each CDR3 is given with its conserved first and last residue. The order of the fields is J gene, D gene, V gene, clone size, CDR3 DNA, CDR3 protein. The D gene is left open where the match is weak. Not every row has a clone size; where given, it reads once, few, many or a size class.

TRBJ2-7 | - | TRBV11-2 | - | TGTGCCAGCACTTCGGGCGGGCTCTCCTACGAGCAGTACTTC | CASTSGGLSYEQYF
TRBJ2-1 | - | TRBV7-2 | - | TGTGCCAGCAGCTTTGGGGGCGGGGAGCAGTTCTTC | CASSFGGGEQFF
TRBJ2-2 | - | TRBV7-6 | - | TGTGCCAGCAGCTTGTTCGGGGCCGGGGAGCTGTTTTTT | CASSLFGAGELFF
TRBJ1-5 | - | TRBV30 | - | TGTGCCTGGAGTGTACGGGGGGCGCTTGGTCAGCCCCAGCATTTT | CAWSVRGALGQPQHF
TRBJ2-7 | - | TRBV11-2 | - | TGTGCCAGCAGCCTCGGGACACTCTACGAGCAGTACTTC | CASSLGTLYEQYF
TRBJ1-2 | TRBD1 | TRBV7-9 | once | TGTGCCAGCAGCTTAAACCAGGGGGCCTCGGACGGCTACACCTTC | CASSLNQGASDGYTF
TRBJ1-1 | TRBD1 | TRBV4-3 | once | TGCGCCAGCAGCCAAGTAGACAGGGAGAACACTGAAGCTTTCTTT | CASSQVDRENTEAFF
TRBJ2-1 | TRBD2 | TRBV7-9 | - | TGTGCCAGCAGCTTAGCGAGGCTAGCGGGGGGGCAAACCTACAATGAGCAGTTCTTC | CASSLARLAGGQTYNEQFF
TRBJ2-1 | TRBD2 | TRBV9 | - | TGTGCCAGCAGCCCGGGACTAGCGGGGGCCGGCAATGAGCAGTTCTTC | CASSPGLAGAGNEQFF
TRBJ1-1 | TRBD1 | TRBV30 | - | TGTGCCGGATTACAGGGGCCCGCGAAAGCTTTCTTT | CAGLQGPAKAFF
TRBJ2-7 | - | TRBV4-3 | - | TGCGCCAGCAGCCCAATAGCGGACCCAGCCTACGAGCAGTACTTC | CASSPIADPAYEQYF
TRBJ1-1 | - | TRBV19 | - | TGTGCCAGTAGTATCAATGAAAACACTGAAGCTTTCTTT | CASSINENTEAFF
TRBJ1-2 | TRBD1 | TRBV4-1 | - | TGCGCCAGCAGCCCCTGGGACAGGTCCGGGAATGGCTACACCTTC | CASSPWDRSGNGYTF
TRBJ2-7 | - | TRBV9 | - | TGTGCCAGCAGCGCAGGACAGAGCTCCTACGAGCAGTACTTC | CASSAGQSSYEQYF
TRBJ2-3 | - | TRBV7-9 | - | TGTGCCAGCAGCTTAGTGTCCCTGGCCACAGATACGCAGTATTTT | CASSLVSLATDTQYF
TRBJ1-1 | - | TRBV2 | - | TGTGCCAGCAGCGAAACCCAAATGAACACTGAAGCTTTCTTT | CASSETQMNTEAFF
TRBJ2-1 | - | TRBV19 | - | TGTGCCAGTAGTATTACAGGGAGCGGCTACAATGAGCAGTTCTTC | CASSITGSGYNEQFF
TRBJ2-1 | TRBD2 | TRBV6-6 | - | TGTGCCAGCAGTTCAAAAGAGGGAGGGGTGTACAATGAGCAGTTCTTC | CASSSKEGGVYNEQFF
TRBJ2-1 | TRBD2 | TRBV6-5 | - | TGTGCCAGCAGGGCGGGGGGCGATGAGCAGTTCTTC | CASRAGGDEQFF
TRBJ2-7 | - | TRBV12-5 | - | TGTGCTAGTGGTTCCGCGAAACGCCACGAGCAGTACTTC | CASGSAKRHEQYF
TRBJ2-5 | - | TRBV12-5 | once | TGTGCTAGTGGTTTAGGCACTGTAGAGACCCAGTACTTC | CASGLGTVETQYF
TRBJ2-7 | - | TRBV11-3 | once | TGTGCCAGCAGCTTAGCCCAGGGGGGGGAGCAGTACTTC | CASSLAQGGEQYF
TRBJ1-2 | - | TRBV9 | - | - | CASSVAGGTAPFF
TRBJ1-3 | - | TRBV2 | - | TGTGCCAGCATATTTGCGGCAACCTCTGGAAACACCATATATTTT | CASIFAATSGNTIYF
TRBJ2-3 | - | TRBV29-1 | - | TGCAGCGTTGAAGCGGGAACAGCACTGACAGATACGCAGTATTTT | CSVEAGTALTDTQYF
TRBJ2-7 | TRBD2 | TRBV15 | - | TGTGCCACCAGCCCTTTAGCGGGGGGGAACGAGCAGTACTTC | CATSPLAGGNEQYF
TRBJ2-1 | - | TRBV7-7 | - | TGTGCTAGCAGCCTGACGGAGGGGCTCTACAATGAGCAGTTCTTC | CASSLTEGLYNEQFF
TRBJ2-1 | TRBD2 | TRBV7-9 | - | TGTGCCAGCAGCCTTATGGCGGGAGGGAACAATGAGCAGTTCTTC | CASSLMAGGNNEQFF
TRBJ2-3 | - | TRBV27 | - | TGTGCCAGCAGTTTGGACGGAGACACAGATACGCAGTATTTT | CASSLDGDTDTQYF
TRBJ2-6 | - | TRBV7-9 | - | TGTGCCAGCTGGGGGGAAGCTGGGGCCAACGTCCTGACTTTC | CASWGEAGANVLTF
TRBJ1-5 | - | TRBV4-3 | - | TGCGCCAGCAGCCAGGGCTCAGGTAATCAGCCCCAGCATTTT | CASSQGSGNQPQHF
TRBJ2-3 | - | TRBV9 | - | TGTGCCAGCAGCGTAATGTCGGGAGGCACAGATACGCAGTATTTT | CASSVMSGGTDTQYF
TRBJ1-2 | TRBD1 | TRBV27 | - | TGTGCCAGCAGTTTCGGGGCCAGGGGGTTAGGGGACTATGGCTACACCTTC | CASSFGARGLGDYGYTF
TRBJ1-5 | - | TRBV7-6 | - | TGTGCCAGCAGGTCCTGGGGGTTTTTT | CASRSWGFF
TRBJ1-2 | - | TRBV18 | - | TGTGCCAGCTCCCCCAATCCCCCGGACGGTCTTTTGGCTGGCTACACCTTC | CASSPNPPDGLLAGYTF
TRBJ1-6 | - | TRBV14 | - | TGTGCCAGCAGCCAATACAGTGAATGGTATTCACCCCTCCACTTT | CASSQYSEWYSPLHF
TRBJ2-7 | TRBD2 | TRBV4-1 | - | TGCGCCAGCAGCCAAGGTCGCGGGAGTGCCCTCGAGCAGTACTTC | CASSQGRGSALEQYF
TRBJ2-3 | - | TRBV4-1 | once | TGCGCCAGCAGCCAGTACGGGGCTACGGGGGATACGCAGTATTTT | CASSQYGATGDTQYF
TRBJ1-1 | - | TRBV27 | - | TGTGCCAGCAGTTTTGGGTCAGGGACTGGGTTGTCTGAAGCTTTCTTT | CASSFGSGTGLSEAFF
TRBJ2-5 | - | TRBV7-9 | - | TGTGCCAGCAGCCCAGAGCCGTACCAAGAGACCCAGTACTTC | CASSPEPYQETQYF
TRBJ2-6 | TRBD2 | TRBV28 | - | TGTGCCAGCAGTTTAAGTGGGGAGGGTTCTGGGGCCAACGTCCTGACTTTC | CASSLSGEGSGANVLTF
TRBJ2-7 | TRBD2 | TRBV4-3 | - | TGCGCCAGCAGCCAAGATTCTAGCGGGGTGGGGTACGAGCAGTACTTC | CASSQDSSGVGYEQYF
TRBJ2-1 | - | TRBV5-5 | - | TGTGCCAGCAGCTGGACCCAAATGGGCAATGAGCAGTTCTTC | CASSWTQMGNEQFF
TRBJ2-7 | - | TRBV7-2 | - | TGTGCCAGCAGCTTAGTAAGGTACGAGCAGTACTTC | CASSLVRYEQYF
TRBJ1-2 | - | TRBV4-2 | - | TGTGCCAGCAGCCACTCCCTCGCGGGAGGCTCCTATGGCTACACCTTC | CASSHSLAGGSYGYTF
TRBJ2-1 | - | TRBV29-1 | - | TGCAGCGTTGATCGTGGGCCCAACAATGAGCAGTTCTTC | CSVDRGPNNEQFF
TRBJ2-7 | TRBD1 | TRBV19 | once | TGTGCCAGTAGTATGACAGGGGGAAGATACGAGCAGTACTTC | CASSMTGGRYEQYF
TRBJ2-7 | - | TRBV28 | - | TGTGCCAGCAGACAGTTCTGGTCCGAGAGGGGTTACGAGCAGTACTTC | CASRQFWSERGYEQYF
TRBJ2-2 | TRBD2 | TRBV7-9 | - | TGTGCCAGCAGCCTGGGACTAGCGGGATCCCCCGGGGAGCTGTTTTTT | CASSLGLAGSPGELFF